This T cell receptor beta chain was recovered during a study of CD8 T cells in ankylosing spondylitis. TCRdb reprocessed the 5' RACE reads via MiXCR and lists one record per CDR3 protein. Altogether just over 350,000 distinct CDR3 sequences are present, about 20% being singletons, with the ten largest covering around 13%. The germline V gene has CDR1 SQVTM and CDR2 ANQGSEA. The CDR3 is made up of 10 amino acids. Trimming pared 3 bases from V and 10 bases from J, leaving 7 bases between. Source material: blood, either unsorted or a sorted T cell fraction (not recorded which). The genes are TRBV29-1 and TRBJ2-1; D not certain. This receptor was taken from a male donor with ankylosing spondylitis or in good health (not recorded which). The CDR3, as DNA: TGCAGCGTTGATTATCCAGAGCAGTTCTTC. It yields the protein CSVDYPEQFF.